This entry lists 25 T cell receptor beta chains sequenced from one sample in a study of blood T cell repertoires in COVID-19. Profiling relied on immunoSEQ multiplex PCR, and the TCRdb table lists in-frame clones only, not all of them. The table shows around 230,000 clones, with 80% to 90% occurring only once. Specimen: peripheral blood. The receptors originated from a man in his forties who had recovered from COVID-19.

The J gene is TRBJ1-2, the V gene TRBV9; the D is unclear. This CDR3 has 15 residues. CDR1 SGDLS and CDR2 YYNGEE come from the germline V gene. Trimming shortened V by 1 base and J by 5 bases, and 15 bases separated the two germline ends. CDR3: CASSVKEGSLYGYTF. CDR3 nucleotides: TGTGCCAGCAGCGTAAAGGAGGGCTCATTATATGGCTACACCTTC.

This chain links TRBV2 with TRBJ2-3, with 8 bases identical to TRBD2. Trimming removed 7 bases from V and 0 bases from J; junction bases left unmatched: 3. CDR3 length equals 14 residues. Germline values: CDR1 SNHLY, CDR2 FYNNEI. This CDR3 reads CASNPSGSTDTQYF. The CDR3 nucleotides are TGTGCCAGCAATCCTAGCGGGAGCACAGATACGCAGTATTTT.

The chain uses TRBV27 and TRBJ1-2; perhaps TRBD1 as D (6 bases). Germline values: CDR1 MNHEY, CDR2 SMNVEV (reference sequence). Trimming cost V 5 bases and J 7 bases, with 20 bases left between them. This CDR3 is 15 amino acids long. The CDR3 sequence: CASSQTRGGPSGYTF. The CDR3 DNA reads TGTGCCAGCAGTCAGACAAGGGGGGGGCCAAGTGGCTACACCTTC.

This chain connects TRBV4-1 to TRBJ2-7; the match to TRBD1 covers 7 bases. In germline, CDR1 is MGHRA, CDR2 YSYEKL. This CDR3 contains 17 residues. The trim removed 4 bases at V and 0 bases at J, leaving 12 bases unmatched. The CDR3 loop is CASSPQKGQRSSYEQYF. The CDR3 DNA is TGCGCCAGCAGCCCGCAGAAGGGACAGCGAAGCTCCTACGAGCAGTACTTC.

The gene calls are TRBV5-3 and TRBJ2-2, with no clear D. TRBV5-3 is labeled an ORF, and its function is uncertain. Trimming removed 10 bases at V and 0 bases at J, with 10 bases between. This CDR3 is 13 amino acids long. The CDR3 region has the DNA TGTGCCCTTTACGGGTCGAACACCGGGGAGCTGTTTTTT. It translates to CALYGSNTGELFF.

The V and J genes are TRBV5-1 and TRBJ2-2; 9 bases map to TRBD2. Germline V lookup: CDR1 SGHRS, CDR2 YFSETQ. J was trimmed by 6 bases and V by 2 bases; bases with no gene match: 5. This CDR3 region has 15 residues. CDR3 region: CASSFTRGGSGELFF. The CDR3 nucleotides read TGCGCCAGCAGCTTTACGCGGGGGGGCTCCGGGGAGCTGTTTTTT.

This clone was counted only a few times. Here the CDR3 reads CASSSVPGGYTF. The CDR3 DNA reads TGTGCCAGCAGCTCGGTTCCCGGTGGCTACACCTTC. The J gene is TRBJ1-2, the V gene TRBV5-6; D gene ambiguous. CDR1 and CDR2 (germline): SGHDT, YYEEEE. The CDR3 runs to 12 residues. Trimming stripped 3 bases from V and 7 bases from J, with 10 bases between.

In its sample, this clone was seen once. V usage is TRBV5-1 and J usage is TRBJ2-5, with TRBD1 identical over 8 bases. Germline V lookup: CDR1 SGHRS, CDR2 YFSETQ. CDR3 length equals 16 residues. J was trimmed by 0 bases and V by 0 bases; bases with no gene match: 4. The CDR3 loop is CASSLEPTGDQETQYF. CDR3 nucleotides: TGCGCCAGCAGCTTGGAGCCGACAGGGGACCAAGAGACCCAGTACTTC.

This clone was observed a handful of times. V and J are TRBV5-1 and TRBJ2-7, with 10 bases fitting TRBD1. Germline V gene data show CDR1 as SGHRS and CDR2 as YFSETQ. There are 14 residues in the CDR3. J was trimmed by 4 bases and V by 3 bases; bases with no gene match: 4. The CDR3 loop reads CASSSGTGDYEQYF. The CDR3, as DNA: TGCGCCAGCAGCTCCGGGACAGGGGATTACGAGCAGTACTTC.

This CDR3 reads CASSLGLAGALQETQYF. CDR3 coding DNA: TGCGCCAGCAGCCTGGGACTAGCGGGGGCCCTCCAAGAGACCCAGTACTTC. The chain joins TRBV4-3 to TRBJ2-5; 14 bases align to TRBD2. Per germline, CDR1 LGHNA and CDR2 YSLEER. J gave up 1 base and V 4 bases, and 5 bases lay outside the gene matches. The CDR3 spans 17 residues.

The genes are TRBV3-1 (or the pseudogene TRBV3-2) and TRBJ1-2, with 9 bases matching TRBD1. The trim removed 0 bases at V and 1 base at J, leaving 12 bases unmatched. This CDR3 is 19 amino acids long. The germline gives CDR1 LGHDT, CDR2 YNNKEL (reference sequence). The CDR3 protein is CASSQEVRDRVFCNYGYTF. CDR3 in DNA: TGTGCCAGCAGCCAAGAGGTACGGGACAGGGTGTTTTGTAACTATGGCTACACCTTC.

The rearrangement joins TRBV5-6 to TRBJ2-7; the D gene is possibly TRBD1 (5 bases). V lost 7 bases and J 3 bases, leaving 14 bases between the germline ends. The CDR3 sequence is 13 residues long. The germline CDR1 and CDR2 sequences are SGHDT and YYEEEE. The CDR3 protein is CASALGRGYEQYF. Written as DNA, the CDR3 is TGTGCCAGCGCGTTGGGGCGAGGCTACGAGCAGTACTTC. Filled out from reference TRBV5-6 and TRBJ2-7, the complete variable domain reads DAGVTQSPTHLIKTRGQQVTLRCSPKSGHDTVSWYQQALGQGPQFIFQYYEEEERQRGNFPDRFSGHQFPNYSSELNVNALLLGDSALYLCASALGRGYEQYFGPGTRLTVT.

The count of this clone is one. The V gene is TRBV2, the J gene TRBJ1-5; D uncertain. The CDR3 sequence is 14 residues long. Per germline, CDR1 SNHLY and CDR2 FYNNEI. Trimming removed 1 base at V and 3 bases at J, with 7 bases between. CDR3 in DNA: TGTGCCAGCAGTGAAGGCAGGTACAATCAGCCCCAGCATTTT. Its translation is CASSEGRYNQPQHF.

This clone has a handful of counts. The genes are TRBV2 and TRBJ2-2; a possible D gene is TRBD2 (6 bases). With 8 bases removed from V and 5 bases from J, the gap between germline ends came to 9 bases. There are 12 residues in the CDR3. Germline V lookup: CDR1 SNHLY, CDR2 FYNNEI. In DNA, the CDR3 is TGTGCCAGCCGGGGGTATACCGGGGAGCTGTTTTTT. This codes for CASRGYTGELFF.

The chain is built from TRBV18 and TRBJ2-6, with TRBD1 matching 8 bases. With 5 bases clipped from V and 2 bases from J, the junction kept 5 bases outside the gene matches. The CDR3 totals 16 residues. Looked up from germline, CDR1 is KGHSH and CDR2 is LQKENI. As DNA, the CDR3 is TGTGCCAGCTCATCTCCGACAGGGGCTGGGGCCAACGTCCTGACTTTC. Protein product: CASSSPTGAGANVLTF.

The chain recombines TRBV5-6 with TRBJ2-2; 9 nucleotides match TRBD2. This CDR3 has 16 amino acids. J lost 5 bases, V lost 7 bases, and 12 bases had no gene match. The germline CDR1 and CDR2 sequences are SGHDT and YYEEEE. The CDR3 DNA sequence: TGTGCCAGCGGGACGGGGACTAGCCGTAGGACCGGGGAGCTGTTTTTT. Translated: CASGTGTSRRTGELFF.

The chain employs TRBV6-2 or TRBV6-3 and TRBJ1-1, with TRBD1 as a possible D gene (6 bases). Germline CDR1 is MNHEY and CDR2 is SVGEGT. The CDR3 length is 15 residues. Trimming removed 1 base from V and 0 bases from J, with 9 bases in between. The chain's CDR3 is CASSYLGALNTEAFF. CDR3 nucleotide sequence: TGTGCCAGCAGTTACTTGGGGGCTTTGAACACTGAAGCTTTCTTT.

J is TRBJ1-6 and V is TRBV19; 7 bases align to TRBD1. The J segment lost 6 bases and the V segment lost 3 bases, leaving 2 bases of the junction unmatched. Per the germline V gene, CDR1 is LNHDA and CDR2 is SQIVND (reference sequence). The CDR3 consists of 14 residues. DNA for the CDR3: TGTGCCAGTAGTATTTACAGGGGTAATTCACCCCTCCACTTT. Translated, it gives CASSIYRGNSPLHF.

The V and J genes are TRBV3-1 (or the pseudogene TRBV3-2) and TRBJ1-1, with D maybe TRBD1 (6 bases). The CDR3 consists of 14 residues. The V and J ends lost 2 bases and 11 bases respectively, with 18 bases between them. From germline, CDR1 is LGHDT and CDR2 YNNKEL (reference sequence). The CDR3 bases are TGTGCCAGCAGCCAACTACTCCTCCAGGGGTCGGCTTTCTTT. Its translation: CASSQLLLQGSAFF.

The chain couples TRBV18 to TRBJ1-4; TRBD1 is a possible D gene (5 bases). The V gene's germline CDR1 is KGHSH and CDR2 LQKENI. This CDR3 has 15 amino acids. The V and J ends lost 8 bases and 7 bases respectively, with 20 bases between them. The CDR3 nucleotides are TGTGCCAGCGGGAACACCGGGGGTGCTAGTGAAAAACTGTTTTTT. Its protein is CASGNTGGASEKLFF.

The chain recombines TRBV18 with TRBJ1-4; weak D call: TRBD1 (5 bases). This CDR3 region has 13 residues. Trimming pared 2 bases from V and 7 bases from J, leaving 8 bases between. Per germline, CDR1 KGHSH and CDR2 LQKENI. In nucleotides, the CDR3 is TGTGCCAGCTCACCAGGGGCAACTGAAAAACTGTTTTTT. The encoded protein is CASSPGATEKLFF.

This chain joins TRBV6-5 and TRBJ2-1; D is uncertain. The germline V gene encodes CDR1 MNHEY and CDR2 SVGAGI. Trimming shortened V by 0 bases and J by 0 bases, and 9 bases separated the two germline ends. This CDR3 spans 16 amino acids. CDR3 residues: CASSYSMSGSYNEQFF. The CDR3 nucleotides read TGTGCCAGCAGTTACTCGATGTCAGGCTCCTACAATGAGCAGTTCTTC.

V gene TRBV5-1 combines with J gene TRBJ2-7; D perhaps matches TRBD1 (6 bases). The germline V gene has CDR1 SGHRS and CDR2 YFSETQ. The CDR3 has 14 residues. Trimming pared 3 bases from V and 2 bases from J, leaving 12 bases between. The CDR3 sequence is CASSSGTYAYEQYF. The CDR3 nucleotides are TGCGCCAGCAGCTCGGGGACATATGCCTACGAGCAGTACTTC.

The rearrangement uses TRBV5-5 and TRBJ2-5; TRBD2 matches at 13 bases. Germline V gives CDR1 SGHKS, CDR2 YYEKEE (reference sequence). The CDR3 has 15 amino acids. V lost 4 bases and J lost 7; bases outside the gene matches: 7. CDR3 amino acids: CASSDTSGGEVTQYF. CDR3 nucleotide sequence: TGTGCCAGCAGCGATACTAGCGGGGGGGAGGTGACCCAGTACTTC. The variable domain in full, completed from reference TRBV5-5 and TRBJ2-5, reads DAGVTQSPTHLIKTRGQQVTLRCSPISGHKSVSWYQQVLGQGPQFIFQYYEKEERGRGNFPDRFSARQFPNYSSELNVNALLLGDSALYLCASSDTSGGEVTQYFGPGTRLLVL.

This clone was seen only once. The chain links TRBV12-3 or TRBV12-4 to TRBJ1-1, with 7 positions matching TRBD1. Trimming removed 6 bases from V and 7 bases from J; junction bases left unmatched: 5. The CDR3 length is 12 residues. The CDR3, as DNA: TGTGCCAGCAGGATAGGGACAGTTGAAGCTTTCTTT. This sequence encodes CASRIGTVEAFF.